Included here is one T cell receptor (beta chain) sequence, with context. Its antigen is still unknown. This entry comes from a study of post-analysis software for immune sequencing data. Overall study context: There were relapsing-remitting, secondary progressive and progressive-relapsing multiple sclerosis among the disease courses included. Study outcomes and limitations: Included in a set of roughly five TRBV segments more frequent in patients than controls were TRBV5-6, TRBV5-1 and TRBV20-1.

Prepared libraries of TCR beta cDNA carried unique molecular identifiers. T cells numbering 1 to 10 million yielded a few hundred thousand cDNA molecules. TCRdb used MiXCR to reprocess the PCR reads, holding one entry per CDR3 protein. The table includes roughly 580,000 distinct CDR3 sequences, 40% to 50% detected once. The CDR3 is 14 residues long. V trimming: 3 bases; J trimming: 1 base; junction bases outside the gene matches: 4. CDR1 is DFQATT and CDR2 is SNEGSKA in the germline V gene (reference sequence). The sequence derives from a girl aged 10 to 17 with multiple sclerosis. Sequenced: blood. This rearrangement joins TRBV20-1 to TRBJ2-7; the match to TRBD2 covers 9 bases. The CDR3 DNA reads TGCAGTGCTAGTCAGACTAGCGGTTCCTACGAGCAGTACTTC. This codes for CSASQTSGSYEQYF.